This TCR beta chain appears in the sequencing data of a study of tissue T cells after allogeneic stem cell transplantation. Here immunoSEQ multiplex PCR was the method, and the copy in TCRdb shows in-frame clones only, minus some. This sample yields about 1,300 clones, of which about 75% are seen a single time; 24% belongs to the top ten. V was pared by 5 bases and J by 2 bases, with 12 bases between. Germline V gives CDR1 SGHVS, CDR2 FQNEAQ. The length of the CDR3 is 14 residues. This chain links TRBV7-8 with TRBJ1-2; D may be TRBD1 (6 bases). The TCR comes from a male patient between 35 and 69 years old with steroid-refractory graft-versus-host disease after an allogeneic stem cell transplant. These T cells may partly come from the graft donor. This specimen was stomach tissue, taken at autopsy. CDR3 in amino acids: CASSPQGDNYGYTF. CDR3 sequence (DNA): TGTGCCAGCAGCCCACAGGGAGACAACTATGGCTACACCTTC.